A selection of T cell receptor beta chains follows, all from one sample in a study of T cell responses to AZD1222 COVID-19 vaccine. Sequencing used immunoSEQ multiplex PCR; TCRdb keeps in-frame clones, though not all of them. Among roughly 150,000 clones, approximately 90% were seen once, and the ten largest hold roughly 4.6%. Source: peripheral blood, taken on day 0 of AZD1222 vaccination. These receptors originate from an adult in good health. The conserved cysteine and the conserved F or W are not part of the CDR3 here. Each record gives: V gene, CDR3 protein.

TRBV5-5	ASSPRGDTQY
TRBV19	ASSLGAGAYEQY
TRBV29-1	SVKDRDRHNEQF
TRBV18	ASSPATGENEQF
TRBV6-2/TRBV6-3	ASSYKGVGTDTQY
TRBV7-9	ASSFDTYEQY
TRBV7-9	ASNVLGDKNTGELF
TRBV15	ATRTGLTHEQF
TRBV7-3	ASSLERTGSYGYT
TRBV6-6	ASSSRGGYT
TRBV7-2	ASSASGIISEQY
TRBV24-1	ATSPAGTAGEQY
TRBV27	ASSLAGLSYEQY
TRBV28	ASSFEGRASQH
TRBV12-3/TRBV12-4	ASSPHDSGYT
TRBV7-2	ASSLGSGRRYEQY
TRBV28	ASLGGGSGTDTQY
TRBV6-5	ASRTGVSSYNEQF
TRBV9	ASSVGAGMMGEQY
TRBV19	ASSPDRAHYEQY
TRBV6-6	ASSHGSRGRSAEAF
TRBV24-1	ATSDSSRTGQGYT
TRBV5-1	ASSLAGSAGYT
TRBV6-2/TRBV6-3	ASSSLRKYQETQY
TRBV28	ASSFNPGQGNYGYT
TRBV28	ASSIRGTPEAF
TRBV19	ASSATGGGNEQY
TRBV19	ASSIMEEQAF
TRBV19	ASSFSDRGLDYGYT
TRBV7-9	ASSLGPGDGGGYT
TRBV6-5	ASSPGQSYEQY
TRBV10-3	AISESFSKSQYEQY
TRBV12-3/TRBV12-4	ASSLGRGYIQY
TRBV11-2	ASSFRAGNTIY
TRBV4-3	ASSRDSEAPLH
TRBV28	ASSLLRTEAF
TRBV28	ASSLLTGFERNSPLH